This T cell receptor (beta chain) was retrieved from a study of blood T cells in healthy people across ages. The second PCR ran about 6 to 12 cycles with a sample-barcoded 5' primer and J-beta primers. One entry per CDR3 protein, called by TCRdb with MiXCR from the 5' RACE reads. This table has under 850,000 distinct CDR3 sequences, 35% to 40% appearing once. Trimming stripped 4 bases from V and 1 base from J, with 13 bases between. Germline V gene sequence: CDR1 LGHNA, CDR2 YNFKEQ. The CDR3 covers 15 residues. Peripheral blood, about 9.3 milliliters per donor, was collected. Sequenced input: blood. This TCR derives from a man aged 18 to 30 in good health. V usage is TRBV4-2 and J usage is TRBJ1-1, with D maybe TRBD1 (5 bases). The CDR3 DNA is TGTGCCAGCAGCCGCACTGACAGAGGGAACACTGAAGCTTTCTTT. Amino acids: CASSRTDRGNTEAFF.